Sequencing of this T cell receptor (beta chain) was carried out in a study of shared clonotypes between healthy human individuals. Trimming took 5 bases from V and 5 from J, leaving 12 bases between them. The CDR3 is 14 residues long. The germline CDR1 and CDR2 sequences are MNHEY and SMNVEV (reference sequence). The study separated CD4+ cells into CD45RA+ naive and CD45RA-negative memory subsets. Notes on this clone: Its antigen remains unidentified.

Notes on the study in general: When naive CD4 clonotypes were compared across a few donors, about 5% were shared. Naive subsets generally had larger estimated richness than memory subsets.

Per the original data handling: In the immunoSEQ data, sequences were junction-only and lacked quality scores, so filtering differed. This table comes from immunoSEQ multiplex PCR, and its TCRdb copy is limited to in-frame clones, with some not included. V and J calls and clone size are those listed in that table; D and trimming were worked out from the DNA. Among approximately 2.1 million clones listed, more than 80% were seen once. The V gene is TRBV27, the J gene TRBJ2-2; D is unresolved. The receptor comes from a young man in good health. Some clones in this sample may be carry-over from other donors' samples. Sequencing was done on a sample of naive CD4+ T cells from PBMCs. The subset: CD45RA+ positively selected. CDR3 loop: CASSPGHPTGELFF. The CDR3 region has the DNA TGTGCCAGCAGTCCCGGGCACCCTACCGGGGAGCTGTTTTTT.